The present TCR beta chain was sequenced within a study of blood T cell repertoires in COVID-19. Study background: Material from acute and convalescent COVID-19 was sourced from the United States, Italy and Spain.

Authors' methods: It was from reference gene primer amplification that nucleated cell counts were estimated. Measured with immunoSEQ multiplex PCR; TCRdb has only the in-frame clones, and not every one. V, J and clone size derive from that table, while D and trimming were established from the DNA sequence. The sample records fewer than 250,000 clones, around nine tenths being singletons. The J segment lost 6 bases and the V segment lost 3 bases, leaving 12 bases of the junction unmatched. Germline V gene data show CDR1 as SGHRS and CDR2 as YFSETQ. The CDR3 spans 15 residues. Sequenced sample: PBMCs or T cells enriched from blood (not recorded which). The TCR comes from a man aged 25 to 40 in a cohort exposed to, infected with or recovered from COVID-19 (not recorded which). V gene TRBV5-1 combines with J gene TRBJ2-7; 7 positions agree with TRBD2. In DNA form, the CDR3 reads TGCGCCAGCAGCTACTTAGCGGGCGTTTTCTCCGAGCAGTACTTC. Its protein product is CASSYLAGVFSEQYF.